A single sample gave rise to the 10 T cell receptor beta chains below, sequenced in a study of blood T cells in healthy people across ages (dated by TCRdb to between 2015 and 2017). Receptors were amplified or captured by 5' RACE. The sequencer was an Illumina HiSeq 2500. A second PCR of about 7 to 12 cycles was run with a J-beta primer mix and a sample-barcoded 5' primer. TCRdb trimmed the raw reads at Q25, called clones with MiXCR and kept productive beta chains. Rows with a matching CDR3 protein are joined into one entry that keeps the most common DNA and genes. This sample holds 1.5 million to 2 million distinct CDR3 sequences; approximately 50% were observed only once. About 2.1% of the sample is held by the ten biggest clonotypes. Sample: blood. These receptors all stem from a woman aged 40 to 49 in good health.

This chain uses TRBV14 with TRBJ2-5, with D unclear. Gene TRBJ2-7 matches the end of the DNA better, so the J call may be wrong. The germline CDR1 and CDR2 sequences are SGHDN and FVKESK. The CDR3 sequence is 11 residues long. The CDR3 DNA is TGTGCCAACGACGTCCCCTACGAGCAGTACTTC. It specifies CANDVPYEQYF.

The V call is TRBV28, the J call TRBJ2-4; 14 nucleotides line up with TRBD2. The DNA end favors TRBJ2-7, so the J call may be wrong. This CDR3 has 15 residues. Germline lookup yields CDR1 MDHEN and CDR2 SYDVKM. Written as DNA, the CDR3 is TGTGCCAGCAGTCCGCCGACTAGCGGGGGGGTCGAGCAGTACTTC. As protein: CASSPPTSGGVEQYF.

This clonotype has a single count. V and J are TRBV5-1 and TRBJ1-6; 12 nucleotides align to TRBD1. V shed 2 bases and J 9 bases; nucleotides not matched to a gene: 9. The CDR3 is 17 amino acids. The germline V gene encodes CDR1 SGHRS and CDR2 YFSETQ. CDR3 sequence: CASSLRTSGQGASPLHF. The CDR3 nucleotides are TGCGCCAGCAGCTTAAGGACCTCGGGACAGGGGGCTTCACCCCTCCACTTT.

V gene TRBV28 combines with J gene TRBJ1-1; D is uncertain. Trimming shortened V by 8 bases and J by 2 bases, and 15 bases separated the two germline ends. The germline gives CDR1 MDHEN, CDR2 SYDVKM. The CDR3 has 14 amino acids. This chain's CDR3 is CASRITGSNTEAFF. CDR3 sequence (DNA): TGTGCCAGCCGGATCACCGGGAGTAACACTGAAGCTTTCTTT.

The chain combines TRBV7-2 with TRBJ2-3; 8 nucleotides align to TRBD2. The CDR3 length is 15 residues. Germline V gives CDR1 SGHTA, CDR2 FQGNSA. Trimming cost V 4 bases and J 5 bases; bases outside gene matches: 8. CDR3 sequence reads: CASSYGTSLGDTQYF. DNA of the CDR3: TGTGCCAGCAGCTACGGGACTAGTTTGGGAGATACGCAGTATTTT.

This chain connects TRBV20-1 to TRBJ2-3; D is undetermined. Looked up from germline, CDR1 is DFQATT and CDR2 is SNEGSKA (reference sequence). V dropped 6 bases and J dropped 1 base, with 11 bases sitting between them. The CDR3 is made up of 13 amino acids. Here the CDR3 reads CSATFGGTDTQYF. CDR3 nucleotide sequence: TGCAGTGCCACCTTTGGGGGCACAGATACGCAGTATTTT.

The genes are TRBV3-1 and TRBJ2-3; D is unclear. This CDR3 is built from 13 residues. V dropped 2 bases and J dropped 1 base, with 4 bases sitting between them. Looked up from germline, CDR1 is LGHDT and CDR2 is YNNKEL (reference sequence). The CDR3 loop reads CASSQLRTDTQYF. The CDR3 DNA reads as TGTGCCAGCAGCCAATTGCGCACAGATACGCAGTATTTT.

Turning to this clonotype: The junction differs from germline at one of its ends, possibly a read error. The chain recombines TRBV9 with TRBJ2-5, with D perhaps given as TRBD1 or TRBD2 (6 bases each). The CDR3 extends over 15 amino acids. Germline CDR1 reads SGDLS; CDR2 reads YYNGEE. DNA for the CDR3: TGTGCCAGCAGTGAAATAGGGGGGACCAAAGAGGCCCAGTACTTC. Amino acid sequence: CASSEIGGTKEAQYF.

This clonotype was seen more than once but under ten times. The CDR3 loop is CASSLDGLAFNEQFF. DNA for the CDR3: TGTGCCAGCAGCTTAGATGGACTAGCGTTCAATGAGCAGTTCTTC. The chain combines TRBV7-9 with TRBJ2-1, with TRBD2 identical over 9 bases. This CDR3 comprises 15 residues. With 1 base clipped from V and 6 bases from J, the junction kept 4 bases outside the gene matches. CDR1 and CDR2 (germline): SEHNR, FQNEAQ (reference sequence).

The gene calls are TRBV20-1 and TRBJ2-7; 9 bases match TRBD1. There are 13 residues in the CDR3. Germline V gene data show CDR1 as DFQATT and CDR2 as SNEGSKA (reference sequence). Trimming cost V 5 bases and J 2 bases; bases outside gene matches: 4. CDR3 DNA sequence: TGCAGTGCTGGGGGACAGGGACCCTACGAGCAGTACTTC. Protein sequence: CSAGGQGPYEQYF.